Here is one TCR beta chain with its context. Its binding antigen is unknown. Base-call qualities are not available, and no considerably larger clone is one nucleotide away. Libraries were prepared through the immunoSEQ multiplex PCR assay. For most patients, high-throughput TCR-beta CDR3 sequencing of genomic DNA was performed by Adaptive Biotechnologies. In the authors' own workflow: Adaptive's ImmunoSEQ software was the source of the TCR sequencing data for roughly 19 patients, while a few other patients were processed with MiXCR and VDJtools. CDR3 nucleotide sequences shared by donor and recipient were removed because the origin of these sequences could not be assigned. To be classed as alloreactive, a clone needed at least 2-fold expansion over unstimulated cells and a minimum CFSE-low frequency of 0.002% (template counts) or 0.001% (read counts). Clones were considered mappable if detected in sequenced pre-transplant spleen, lymph node, or MLR CFSE-low populations of the donor or recipient. The cumulative frequency of alloreactive clones was calculated as a percentage of all sequences, weighted by copy number. TCRdb stores this immuneACCESS table with in-frame sequences only. Part of the clones is absent; in the studies checked, under half of the shortfall reflects unresolved V genes, and no reason is known for the rest. V and J calls and clone size are copied from that table; D and trimming were computed from the DNA. This sample has tens of thousands of clones in its table, and 91% of those were observed once. The top ten clones comprise approximately 2.2% of the sample.

The data stem from a study of graft-versus-host responses after intestinal transplantation (dated by TCRdb to the early 2020s). At the level of the whole study: The transplants that recipients received were multivisceral, liver-intestinal, or isolated intestinal. The cohort enrolled about two dozen intestinal transplant recipients, one of whom was a retransplant, and a few patients without pretransplant specimens were excluded. A peak of at least 4% donor T cells among recipient peripheral blood mononuclear cells was the definition used for donor T cell macrochimerism. After intestinal transplantation, graft-versus-host and host-versus-graft alloreactive T cell clones in the graft, circulation and bone marrow were tracked using bulk TCR-beta CDR3 sequencing. Alloreactive clones were identified by sequencing pre-transplant mixed lymphocyte reaction products and comparing them with unstimulated pre-transplant donor and recipient T cells. Every recipient was given anti-thymocyte globulin induction, then maintenance tacrolimus and steroids for around three years. Instead of going to the commercial service, samples from a few later patients were sequenced in-house on an Illumina MiSeq and processed with MiXCR.

V and J lose 4 bases and 9 bases, and a span of 16 bases separates them. The cysteine opens and the phenylalanine closes a CDR3 of 13 amino acids. Just CDR3 DNA is preserved here, 39 bases in frame from base 1. From a lookup of the germline V gene, CDR1 and CDR2 are MNHEY and SVGAGI. Blood samples were collected up to 4 times in the first month after transplant and then at least monthly when available. What the research found in general, with its limitations: The relatively low number and heterogeneity of intestinal transplant patients limited the conclusions. Early after transplant, peak levels of circulating GvH clones were associated with declines in HvG clones. In patients with donor T cell macrochimerism, the allografts had high GvH to HvG T cell clonal ratios. GvH clones were found in recipient bone marrow, and some of the GvH clones appeared earlier in ileal mucosa or blood, which is consistent with an intestinal mucosal origin.

The receptor was isolated from a human patient who received an intestinal transplant, so some T cells may come from the graft donor. This chain is built from TRBV6-5 and TRBJ2-7; the D gene identity is not certain. Sequences were derived from PBMCs, sampled about 330 days after intestinal transplant. The DNA is TGTGCCAGCAGTTTTACAGTTAGTGGTTTGCAGTACTTC. It encodes CASSFTVSGLQYF.